A selection of T cell receptor beta chains follows, all from one sample in a study of CD8+CD57+ T cells in acquired aplastic anemia. From the reads, TCRdb called clonotypes with MiXCR, one entry per CDR3 protein. The sample carries 150,000 to 200,000 distinct CDR3 sequences, about 60% recorded once. The sample taken for sequencing was sorted CD4+, CD8+, or CD8+CD57+ T cells (not recorded which) from PBMCs. These receptors were collected from a human donor in good health. Each CDR3 is given with its conserved first and last residue. Each record gives: clone size, CDR3 length, D gene, V gene, J gene, CDR3 DNA, CDR3 protein. A D gene is named only where the DNA matches it firmly. Size is stated for part of the rows, as once, few or many counts, or as a class when the clone is expanded.

abundance: NA
len: 14
d_gene: NA
v_gene: TRBV20-1
j_gene: TRBJ2-1
CDR3nt: TGCAGTGCTAGAGAGGGAATTTCCTACAATGAGCAGTTCTTC
CDR3aa: CSAREGISYNEQFF

abundance: NA
len: 16
d_gene: TRBD2
v_gene: TRBV10-2
j_gene: TRBJ2-1
CDR3nt: TGCGCCAGCAGCACCGGGACTAGCGGGAGGGCCAATGAGCAGTTCTTC
CDR3aa: CASSTGTSGRANEQFF

abundance: NA
len: 15
d_gene: TRBD2
v_gene: TRBV30
j_gene: TRBJ2-1
CDR3nt: TGTGCCTGGGCCTACTCGACTAGCGGGTTCAATGAGCAGTTCTTC
CDR3aa: CAWAYSTSGFNEQFF

abundance: many
len: 15
d_gene: NA
v_gene: TRBV11-3
j_gene: TRBJ2-3
CDR3nt: TGTGCCAGCAGCCCCGGAACAGAAGTTTCAGATACGCAGTATTTT
CDR3aa: CASSPGTEVSDTQYF

abundance: NA
len: 14
d_gene: NA
v_gene: TRBV5-1
j_gene: TRBJ2-1
CDR3nt: TGCGCCAGCAGCTTGATTTGGGGGGCGAATGAGCAGTTCTTC
CDR3aa: CASSLIWGANEQFF

abundance: NA
len: 16
d_gene: TRBD1
v_gene: TRBV7-2
j_gene: TRBJ1-2
CDR3nt: TGTGCCAGCAGCGTGGTGGGGACAGGCGACAACTATGGCTACACCTTC
CDR3aa: CASSVVGTGDNYGYTF

abundance: NA
len: 17
d_gene: NA
v_gene: TRBV10-2
j_gene: TRBJ1-5
CDR3nt: TGCGCCAGCAGTGACAGTCCGGGAGAGAATAGGAATCAGCCCCAGCATTTT
CDR3aa: CASSDSPGENRNQPQHF

abundance: NA
len: 15
d_gene: TRBD1
v_gene: TRBV7-9
j_gene: TRBJ2-1
CDR3nt: TGTGCCAGCAGCTCGCCGGACAGGGGGGAGGATGAGCAGTTCTTC
CDR3aa: CASSSPDRGEDEQFF

abundance: NA
len: 15
d_gene: NA
v_gene: TRBV24-1
j_gene: TRBJ2-3
CDR3nt: TGTGCCAGCAGACCGAACCCTACAGGGATAGATACGCAGTATTTT
CDR3aa: CASRPNPTGIDTQYF

abundance: NA
len: 16
d_gene: NA
v_gene: TRBV20-1
j_gene: TRBJ2-3
CDR3nt: TGCAGTGCTAGTAGAGGGGAGACACGGCGTTCGCATACGCAGTATTTT
CDR3aa: CSASRGETRRSHTQYF

abundance: NA
len: 13
d_gene: NA
v_gene: TRBV24-1
j_gene: TRBJ2-1
CDR3nt: TGTGCCACCAGTGATTCGGTGCTCAATGAGCAGTTCTTC
CDR3aa: CATSDSVLNEQFF

abundance: NA
len: 13
d_gene: NA
v_gene: TRBV4-1
j_gene: TRBJ2-1
CDR3nt: TGCGCCAGCAGCCGGGGCGGACTCTACGAGCAGTTCTTC
CDR3aa: CASSRGGLYEQFF

abundance: NA
len: 13
d_gene: NA
v_gene: TRBV6-4
j_gene: TRBJ2-1
CDR3nt: TGTGCCAGCAGTGACTCCGACAACAATGAGCAGTTCTTC
CDR3aa: CASSDSDNNEQFF

abundance: few
len: 14
d_gene: NA
v_gene: TRBV28
j_gene: TRBJ2-2
CDR3nt: TGTGCCAGCAGTTTGTCTGCGTCCACCGGGGAGCTGTTTTTT
CDR3aa: CASSLSASTGELFF

abundance: NA
len: 14
d_gene: NA
v_gene: TRBV13
j_gene: TRBJ1-2
CDR3nt: TGTGCCAGCAGCTCCCTAACAGGGATCTATGGCTACACCTTC
CDR3aa: CASSSLTGIYGYTF

abundance: NA
len: 14
d_gene: NA
v_gene: TRBV7-2
j_gene: TRBJ2-7
CDR3nt: TGTGCCAGCAGCTCAATGACAGCTACCTACGAGCAGTACTTC
CDR3aa: CASSSMTATYEQYF

abundance: NA
len: 13
d_gene: NA
v_gene: TRBV20-1
j_gene: TRBJ1-6
CDR3nt: TGCAGTGCTAGCCCTCCGGAGGGTCTGCCCCTCCACTTT
CDR3aa: CSASPPEGLPLHF

abundance: few
len: 13
d_gene: NA
v_gene: TRBV7-6
j_gene: TRBJ2-5
CDR3nt: TGTGCTAGCAGCTTGCGCGTATTGGAGACCCAGTACTTC
CDR3aa: CASSLRVLETQYF

abundance: NA
len: 14
d_gene: TRBD1
v_gene: TRBV24-1
j_gene: TRBJ2-3
CDR3nt: TGTGCCACCCAGGACAGGGGCCGCACAGATACGCAGTATTTT
CDR3aa: CATQDRGRTDTQYF

abundance: many
len: 13
d_gene: NA
v_gene: TRBV7-8
j_gene: TRBJ2-3
CDR3nt: TGTGCCAGCAGCTTAGGGAGCACAGATACGCAGTATTTT
CDR3aa: CASSLGSTDTQYF

abundance: NA
len: 11
d_gene: NA
v_gene: TRBV19
j_gene: TRBJ2-7
CDR3nt: TGTGCCAGTAGTGAGGGGTGGGAGCAGTACTTC
CDR3aa: CASSEGWEQYF

abundance: NA
len: 13
d_gene: TRBD1
v_gene: TRBV29-1
j_gene: TRBJ1-2
CDR3nt: TGCAGCGTTGCTCAGGGGGGACTTTATGGCTACACCTTC
CDR3aa: CSVAQGGLYGYTF

abundance: NA
len: 14
d_gene: NA
v_gene: TRBV7-6
j_gene: TRBJ2-7
CDR3nt: TGTGCCAGCAGCCCACAGGGAAAGTCCTACGAGCAGTACTTC
CDR3aa: CASSPQGKSYEQYF

abundance: few
len: 13
d_gene: NA
v_gene: TRBV20-1
j_gene: TRBJ2-7
CDR3nt: TGCAGTGCTAGAGAACAGGGAATCTACGAGCAGTACTTC
CDR3aa: CSAREQGIYEQYF

abundance: NA
len: 14
d_gene: NA
v_gene: TRBV20-1
j_gene: TRBJ1-5
CDR3nt: TGCAGTGCTAGAGAGGGGGGGATGCATCAGCCCCAGCATTTT
CDR3aa: CSAREGGMHQPQHF

abundance: NA
len: 13
d_gene: NA
v_gene: TRBV28
j_gene: TRBJ2-3
CDR3nt: TGTGCCAGCACCCTTGGGGGAACAGATACGCAGTATTTT
CDR3aa: CASTLGGTDTQYF

abundance: NA
len: 12
d_gene: NA
v_gene: TRBV7-2
j_gene: TRBJ1-3
CDR3nt: TGTGCCAGCAGCTTTACTGGAAACACCATATATTTT
CDR3aa: CASSFTGNTIYF

abundance: NA
len: 13
d_gene: NA
v_gene: TRBV5-1
j_gene: TRBJ1-2
CDR3nt: TGCGCCAGCAGCTTGGGACAGGTGGATGGCTACACCTTC
CDR3aa: CASSLGQVDGYTF

abundance: many
len: 17
d_gene: TRBD2
v_gene: TRBV24-1
j_gene: TRBJ2-7
CDR3nt: TGTGCCACCAGTGACTCCCGAACTAGCGGGAGAGCCGGCGAGCAGTACTTC
CDR3aa: CATSDSRTSGRAGEQYF

abundance: NA
len: 16
d_gene: TRBD2
v_gene: TRBV20-1
j_gene: TRBJ2-3
CDR3nt: TGCAGTGCTGATGGGACTAGCGGGACTAGCACAGGTACGCAGTATTTT
CDR3aa: CSADGTSGTSTGTQYF

abundance: NA
len: 14
d_gene: NA
v_gene: TRBV29-1
j_gene: TRBJ2-3
CDR3nt: TGCAGCGTTGATTGGCCGCCTAGCACAGATACGCAGTATTTT
CDR3aa: CSVDWPPSTDTQYF

abundance: few
len: 14
d_gene: TRBD1
v_gene: TRBV12-5
j_gene: TRBJ2-2
CDR3nt: TGTGCTAGTGGGCAGGGGGATGTCACCGGGGAGCTGTTTTTT
CDR3aa: CASGQGDVTGELFF

abundance: NA
len: 14
d_gene: TRBD2
v_gene: TRBV20-1
j_gene: TRBJ2-5
CDR3nt: TGCAGTGCTAGGGCCGGGACTAAAAAAGAGACCCAGTACTTC
CDR3aa: CSARAGTKKETQYF

abundance: NA
len: 15
d_gene: TRBD1
v_gene: TRBV29-1
j_gene: TRBJ1-1
CDR3nt: TGCAGCGTTGTACCCCGGACAGGGGCGAACACTGAAGCTTTCTTT
CDR3aa: CSVVPRTGANTEAFF

abundance: NA
len: 15
d_gene: TRBD1
v_gene: TRBV19
j_gene: TRBJ1-1
CDR3nt: TGTGCCAGTATCTCAACAGGGGGTAGGAACACTGAAGCTTTCTTT
CDR3aa: CASISTGGRNTEAFF